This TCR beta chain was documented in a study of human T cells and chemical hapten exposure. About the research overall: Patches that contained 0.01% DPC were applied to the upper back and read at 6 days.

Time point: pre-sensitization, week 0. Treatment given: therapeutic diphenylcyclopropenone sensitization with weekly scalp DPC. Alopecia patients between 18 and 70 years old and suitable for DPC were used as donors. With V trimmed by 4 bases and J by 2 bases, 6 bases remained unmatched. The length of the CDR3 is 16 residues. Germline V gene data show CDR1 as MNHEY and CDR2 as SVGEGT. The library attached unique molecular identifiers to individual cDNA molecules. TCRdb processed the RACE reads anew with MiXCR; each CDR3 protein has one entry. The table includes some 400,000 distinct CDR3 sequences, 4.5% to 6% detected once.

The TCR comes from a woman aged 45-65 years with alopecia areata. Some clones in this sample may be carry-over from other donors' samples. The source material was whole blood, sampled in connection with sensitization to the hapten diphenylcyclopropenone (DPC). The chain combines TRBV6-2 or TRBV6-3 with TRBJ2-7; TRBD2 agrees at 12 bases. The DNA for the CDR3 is TGTGCCAGCAGTTCTCCTCGGACTAGCGGGGCCTACGAGCAGTACTTC. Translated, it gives CASSSPRTSGAYEQYF.